This T cell receptor (beta chain) was obtained from a study of cytomegalovirus exposure and HLA in healthy donors. Findings and caveats of the study: Most TCR sequences proved rare, with some public TCRs found in many donors. First-cohort TCR clusters tended to co-occur in the 130 or so validation repertoires, a later analysis found.

Profiled with immunoSEQ multiplex PCR; TCRdb holds only in-frame clones, not every one. The repertoire holds fewer than 250,000 clones, with about nine tenths as singletons. As regards this clone: The target antigen is unknown.

The CDR3 sequence is 18 residues long. CDR1 MNHNS and CDR2 SASEGT come from the germline V gene. The V gene end was trimmed by 2 bases and the J gene end by 3 bases; junction bases not matched to a gene: 13. The TCR originated in a woman under 30 in good health and CMV-seropositive. The chain couples TRBV6-1 to TRBJ2-7; TRBD2 aligns across 10 bases. Sequencing was performed on PBMCs. The CDR3 DNA is TGTGCCAGCAGTGAAAGGACTAGCGGAGGCTACCCTAACTACGAGCAGTACTTC. Translating gives CASSERTSGGYPNYEQYF.